Sequencing of this T cell receptor beta chain was carried out in a study of shared clonotypes between healthy human individuals. TCRdb's copy holds only in-frame clones and misses some; the assay was immunoSEQ multiplex PCR. There are 2 million to 3 million clones in the sample; 93% occur only once, and 0.36% lies in the top ten. Per germline, CDR1 SGHNT and CDR2 YYREEE (reference sequence). The CDR3 runs 14 residues. Trimming stripped 1 base from V and 2 bases from J, with 9 bases between. The chain is built from TRBV5-4 and TRBJ1-2; no firm D call. Material for sequencing was naive CD4+ T cells from PBMCs. Regarding subset: CD45RA+ positively selected. This sequence originates from a young man in good health. Some clones in this sample may be carry-over from other donors' samples. The CDR3 is CASSLMASNYGYTF. The CDR3 DNA sequence: TGTGCCAGCAGCTTGATGGCCTCAAACTATGGCTACACCTTC.